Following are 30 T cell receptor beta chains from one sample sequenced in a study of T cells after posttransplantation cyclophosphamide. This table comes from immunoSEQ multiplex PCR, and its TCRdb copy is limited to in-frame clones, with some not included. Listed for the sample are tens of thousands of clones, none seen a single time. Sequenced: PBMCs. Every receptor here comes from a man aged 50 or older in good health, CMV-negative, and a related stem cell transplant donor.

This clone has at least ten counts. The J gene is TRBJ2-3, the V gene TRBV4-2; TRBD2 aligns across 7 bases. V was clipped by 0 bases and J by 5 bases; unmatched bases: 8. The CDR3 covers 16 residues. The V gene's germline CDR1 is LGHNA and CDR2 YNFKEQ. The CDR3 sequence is CASSQEEGGSLDTQYF. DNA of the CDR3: TGTGCCAGCAGCCAAGAAGAAGGCGGGAGCCTAGATACGCAGTATTTT.

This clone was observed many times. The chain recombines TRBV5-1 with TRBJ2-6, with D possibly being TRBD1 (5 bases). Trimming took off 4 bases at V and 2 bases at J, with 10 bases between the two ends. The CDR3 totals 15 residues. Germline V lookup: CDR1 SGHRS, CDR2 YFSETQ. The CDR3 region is CASSILGAGANVLTF. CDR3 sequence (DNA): TGCGCCAGCAGCATTTTAGGGGCTGGGGCCAACGTCCTGACTTTC.

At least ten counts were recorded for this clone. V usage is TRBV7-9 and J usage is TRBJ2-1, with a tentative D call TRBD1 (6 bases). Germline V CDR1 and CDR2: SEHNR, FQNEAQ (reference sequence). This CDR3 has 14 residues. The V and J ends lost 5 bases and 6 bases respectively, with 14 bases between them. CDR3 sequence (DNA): TGTGCCAGCAGCCATGTAGGGACACGCAATGAGCAGTTCTTC. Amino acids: CASSHVGTRNEQFF. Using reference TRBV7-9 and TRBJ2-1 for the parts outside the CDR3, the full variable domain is DTGVSQNPRHKITKRGQNVTFRCDPISEHNRLYWYRQTLGQGPEFLTYFQNEAQLEKSRLLSDRFSAERPKGSFSTLEIQRTEQGDSAMYLCASSHVGTRNEQFFGPGTRLTVL.

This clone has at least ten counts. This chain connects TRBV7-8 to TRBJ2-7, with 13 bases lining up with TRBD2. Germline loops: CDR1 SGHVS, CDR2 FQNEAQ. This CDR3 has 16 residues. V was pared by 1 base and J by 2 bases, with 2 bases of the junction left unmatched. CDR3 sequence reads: CASSLVGLAGAYEQYF. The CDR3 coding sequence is TGTGCCAGCAGCTTAGTTGGACTAGCGGGGGCCTACGAGCAGTACTTC.

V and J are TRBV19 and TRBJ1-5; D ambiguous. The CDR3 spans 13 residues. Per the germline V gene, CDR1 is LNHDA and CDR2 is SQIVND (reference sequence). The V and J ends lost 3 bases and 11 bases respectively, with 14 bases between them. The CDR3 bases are TGTGCCAGTAGTATGCGAGGGAGTGCGGCCCAGCATTTT. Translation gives CASSMRGSAAQHF.

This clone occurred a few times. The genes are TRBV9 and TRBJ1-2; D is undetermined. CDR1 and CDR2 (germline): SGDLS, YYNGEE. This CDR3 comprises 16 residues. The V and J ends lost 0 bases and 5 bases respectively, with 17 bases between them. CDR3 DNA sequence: TGTGCCAGCAGCGTAGACAGTCAAACCCAGCAGTATGGCTACACCTTC. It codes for CASSVDSQTQQYGYTF.

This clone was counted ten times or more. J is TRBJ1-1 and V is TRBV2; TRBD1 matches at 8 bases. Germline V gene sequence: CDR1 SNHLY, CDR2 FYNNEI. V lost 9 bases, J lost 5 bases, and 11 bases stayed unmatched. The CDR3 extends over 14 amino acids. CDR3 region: CASVDDRGRTEAFF. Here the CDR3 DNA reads TGTGCCAGTGTAGATGACAGGGGTAGGACTGAAGCTTTCTTT. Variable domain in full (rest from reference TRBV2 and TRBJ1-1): EPEVTQTPSHQVTQMGQEVILRCVPISNHLYFYWYRQILGQKVEFLVSFYNNEISEKSEIFDDQFSVERPDGSNFTLKIRSTKLEDSAMYFCASVDDRGRTEAFFGQGTRLTVV.

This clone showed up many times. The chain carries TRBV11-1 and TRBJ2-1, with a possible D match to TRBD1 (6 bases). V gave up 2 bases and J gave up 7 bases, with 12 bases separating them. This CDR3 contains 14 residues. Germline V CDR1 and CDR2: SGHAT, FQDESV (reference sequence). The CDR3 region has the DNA TGTGCCAGCAGCTTATACAGGGTAGGGAATGAGCAGTTCTTC. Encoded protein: CASSLYRVGNEQFF.

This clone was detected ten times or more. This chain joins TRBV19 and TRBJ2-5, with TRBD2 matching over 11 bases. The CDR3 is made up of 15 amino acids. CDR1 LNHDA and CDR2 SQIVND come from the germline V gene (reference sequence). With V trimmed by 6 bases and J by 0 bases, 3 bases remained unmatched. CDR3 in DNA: TGTGCCAGTAGCCCGGGACTAGCGGACCAAGAGACCCAGTACTTC. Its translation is CASSPGLADQETQYF.

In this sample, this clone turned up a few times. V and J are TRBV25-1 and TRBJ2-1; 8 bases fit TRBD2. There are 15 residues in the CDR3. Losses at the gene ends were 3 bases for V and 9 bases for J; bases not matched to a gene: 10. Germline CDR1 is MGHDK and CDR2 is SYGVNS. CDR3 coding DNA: TGTGCCAGCAGTGATACCGCAGCGGGAGTGGTTGAGCAGTTCTTC. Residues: CASSDTAAGVVEQFF.

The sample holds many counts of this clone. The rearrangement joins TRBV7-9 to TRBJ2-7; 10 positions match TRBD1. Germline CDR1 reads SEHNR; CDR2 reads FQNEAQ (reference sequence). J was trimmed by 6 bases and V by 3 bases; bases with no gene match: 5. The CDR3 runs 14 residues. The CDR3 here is CASSFDRGRAEQYF. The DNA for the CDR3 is TGTGCCAGCAGCTTCGACAGGGGGCGAGCCGAGCAGTACTTC.

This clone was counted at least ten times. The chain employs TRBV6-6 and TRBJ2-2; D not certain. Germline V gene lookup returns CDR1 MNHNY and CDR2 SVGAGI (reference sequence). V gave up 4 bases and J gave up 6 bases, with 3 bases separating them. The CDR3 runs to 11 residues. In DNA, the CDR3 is TGTGCCAGCAGTTCTTCCGGGGAGCTGTTTTTT. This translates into CASSSSGELFF.

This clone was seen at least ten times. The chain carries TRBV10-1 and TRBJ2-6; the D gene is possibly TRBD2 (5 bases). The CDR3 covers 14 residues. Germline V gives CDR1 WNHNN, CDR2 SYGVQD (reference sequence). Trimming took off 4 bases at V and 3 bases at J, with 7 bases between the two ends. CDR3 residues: CASSGGNGANVLTF. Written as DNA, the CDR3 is TGCGCCAGCAGTGGAGGGAATGGGGCCAACGTCCTGACTTTC.

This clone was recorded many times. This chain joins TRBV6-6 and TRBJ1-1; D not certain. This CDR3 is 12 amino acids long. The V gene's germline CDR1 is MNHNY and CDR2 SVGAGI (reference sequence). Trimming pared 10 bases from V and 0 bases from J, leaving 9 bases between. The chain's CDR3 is CAMGRLNTEAFF. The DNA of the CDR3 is TGTGCCATGGGCAGGCTGAACACTGAAGCTTTCTTT.

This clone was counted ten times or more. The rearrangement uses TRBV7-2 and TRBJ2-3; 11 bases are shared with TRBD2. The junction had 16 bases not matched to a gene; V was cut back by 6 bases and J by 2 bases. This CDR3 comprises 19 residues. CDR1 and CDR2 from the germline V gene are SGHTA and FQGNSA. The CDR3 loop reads CASSPPRRLAGRPTDTQYF. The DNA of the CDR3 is TGTGCCAGCAGTCCCCCTCGGCGACTAGCGGGGCGACCCACAGATACGCAGTATTTT.

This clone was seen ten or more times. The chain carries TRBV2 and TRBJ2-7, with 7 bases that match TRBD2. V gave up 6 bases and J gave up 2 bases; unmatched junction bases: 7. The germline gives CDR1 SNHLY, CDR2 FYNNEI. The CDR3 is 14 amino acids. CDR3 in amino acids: CASRRLAGTYEQYF. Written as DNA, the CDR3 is TGTGCCAGCAGGCGACTAGCAGGGACCTACGAGCAGTACTTC.

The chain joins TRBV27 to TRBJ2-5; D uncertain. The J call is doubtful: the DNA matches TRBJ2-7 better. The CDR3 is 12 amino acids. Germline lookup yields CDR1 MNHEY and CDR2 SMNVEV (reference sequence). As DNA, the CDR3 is TGTGCCAGCAGTGACTCTAAGGTCGAGCAGTACTTC. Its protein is CASSDSKVEQYF.

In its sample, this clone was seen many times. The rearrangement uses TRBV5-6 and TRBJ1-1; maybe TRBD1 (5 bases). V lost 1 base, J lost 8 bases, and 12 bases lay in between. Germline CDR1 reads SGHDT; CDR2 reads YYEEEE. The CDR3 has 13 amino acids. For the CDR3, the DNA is TGTGCCAGCAGCTTGAAGATGTCAGGGGAAGCTTTCTTT. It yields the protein CASSLKMSGEAFF.

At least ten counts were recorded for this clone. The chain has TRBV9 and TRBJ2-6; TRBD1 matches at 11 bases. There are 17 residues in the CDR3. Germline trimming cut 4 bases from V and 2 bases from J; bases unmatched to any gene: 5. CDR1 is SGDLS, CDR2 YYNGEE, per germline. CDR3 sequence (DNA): TGTGCCAGCAGCACGGGACAGGGGGTAGCTGGGGCCAACGTCCTGACTTTC. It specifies CASSTGQGVAGANVLTF.

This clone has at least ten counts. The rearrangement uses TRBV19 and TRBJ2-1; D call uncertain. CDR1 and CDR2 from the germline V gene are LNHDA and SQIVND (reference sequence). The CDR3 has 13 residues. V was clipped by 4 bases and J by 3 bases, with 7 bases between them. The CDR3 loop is CASSRDIYNEQFF. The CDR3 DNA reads TGTGCCAGTAGTAGAGACATCTACAATGAGCAGTTCTTC.

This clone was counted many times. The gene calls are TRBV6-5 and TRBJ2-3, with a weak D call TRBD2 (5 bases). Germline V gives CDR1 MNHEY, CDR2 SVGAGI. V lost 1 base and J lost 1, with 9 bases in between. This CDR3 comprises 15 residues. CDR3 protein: CASSYFLGGTDTQYF. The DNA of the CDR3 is TGTGCCAGCAGTTACTTTTTGGGAGGCACAGATACGCAGTATTTT.

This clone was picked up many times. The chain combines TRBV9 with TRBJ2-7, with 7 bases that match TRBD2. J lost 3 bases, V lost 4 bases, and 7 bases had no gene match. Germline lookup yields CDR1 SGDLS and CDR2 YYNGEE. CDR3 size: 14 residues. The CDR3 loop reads CASSPGLMVYEQYF. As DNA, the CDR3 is TGTGCCAGCAGCCCGGGACTAATGGTCTACGAGCAGTACTTC. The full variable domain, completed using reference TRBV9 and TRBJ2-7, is DSGVTQTPKHLITATGQRVTLRCSPRSGDLSVYWYQQSLDQGLQFLIQYYNGEERAKGNILERFSAQQFPDLHSELNLSSLELGDSALYFCASSPGLMVYEQYFGPGTRLTVT.

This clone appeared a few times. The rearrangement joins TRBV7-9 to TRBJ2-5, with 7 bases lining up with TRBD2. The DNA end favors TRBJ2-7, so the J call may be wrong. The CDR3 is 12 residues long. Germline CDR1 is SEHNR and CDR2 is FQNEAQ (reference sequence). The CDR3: CASSRDYREQYF. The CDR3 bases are TGTGCCAGCAGCAGGGACTACCGCGAGCAGTACTTC.

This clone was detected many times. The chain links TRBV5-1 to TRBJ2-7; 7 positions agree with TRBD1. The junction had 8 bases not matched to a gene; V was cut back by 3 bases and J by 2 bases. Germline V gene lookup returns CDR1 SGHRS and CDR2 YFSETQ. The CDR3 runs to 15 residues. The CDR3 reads CASSWNRGPTYEQYF. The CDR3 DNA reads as TGCGCCAGCAGCTGGAACAGGGGACCAACCTACGAGCAGTACTTC.

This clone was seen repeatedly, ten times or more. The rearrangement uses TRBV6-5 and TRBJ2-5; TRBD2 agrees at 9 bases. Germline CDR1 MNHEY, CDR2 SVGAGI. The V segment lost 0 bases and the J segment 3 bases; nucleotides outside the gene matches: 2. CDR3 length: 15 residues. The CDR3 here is CASSYSVAGEETQYF. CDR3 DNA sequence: TGTGCCAGCAGTTACTCGGTAGCGGGGGAAGAGACCCAGTACTTC.

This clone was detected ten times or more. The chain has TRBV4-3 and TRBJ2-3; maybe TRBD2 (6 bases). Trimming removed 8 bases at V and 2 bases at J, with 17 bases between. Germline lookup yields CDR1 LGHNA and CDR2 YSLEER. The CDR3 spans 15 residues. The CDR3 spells CASARAGTPTDTQYF. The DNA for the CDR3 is TGCGCCAGCGCCCGGGCGGGGACTCCCACAGATACGCAGTATTTT.

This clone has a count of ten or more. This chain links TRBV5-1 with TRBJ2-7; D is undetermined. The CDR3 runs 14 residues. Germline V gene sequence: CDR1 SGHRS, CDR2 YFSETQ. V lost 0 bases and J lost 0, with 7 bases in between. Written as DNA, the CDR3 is TGCGCCAGCAGCTTGGTGGAGAGCTCCTACGAGCAGTACTTC. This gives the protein CASSLVESSYEQYF. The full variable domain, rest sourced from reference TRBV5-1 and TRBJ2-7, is KAGVTQTPRYLIKTRGQQVTLSCSPISGHRSVSWYQQTPGQGLQFLFEYFSETQRNKGNFPGRFSGRQFSNSRSEMNVSTLELGDSALYLCASSLVESSYEQYFGPGTRLTVT.

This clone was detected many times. The CDR3 here is CASSRGLAGDYEQYF. CDR3 DNA sequence: TGTGCCAGCTCACGAGGACTAGCGGGAGATTACGAGCAGTACTTC. This rearrangement joins TRBV18 to TRBJ2-7; 13 bases are shared with TRBD2. This CDR3 comprises 15 residues. V lost 4 bases, J lost 4 bases, and 4 bases stayed unmatched. The germline gives CDR1 KGHSH, CDR2 LQKENI.

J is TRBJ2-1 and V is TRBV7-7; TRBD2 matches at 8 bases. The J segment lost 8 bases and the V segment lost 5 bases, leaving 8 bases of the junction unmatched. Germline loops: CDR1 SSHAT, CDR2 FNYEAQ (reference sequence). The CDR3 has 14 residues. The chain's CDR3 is CASSQYGGADEQFF. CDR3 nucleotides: TGTGCCAGCAGCCAGTACGGGGGGGCCGATGAGCAGTTCTTC.

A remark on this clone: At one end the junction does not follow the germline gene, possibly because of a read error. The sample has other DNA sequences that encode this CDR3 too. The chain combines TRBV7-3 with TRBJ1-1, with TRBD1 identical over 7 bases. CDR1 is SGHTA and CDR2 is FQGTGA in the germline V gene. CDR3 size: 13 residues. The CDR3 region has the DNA TGTGCCAGCAGCTTAACAGGGGGCACTGAAGCCTTCTTT. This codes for CASSLTGGTEAFF.